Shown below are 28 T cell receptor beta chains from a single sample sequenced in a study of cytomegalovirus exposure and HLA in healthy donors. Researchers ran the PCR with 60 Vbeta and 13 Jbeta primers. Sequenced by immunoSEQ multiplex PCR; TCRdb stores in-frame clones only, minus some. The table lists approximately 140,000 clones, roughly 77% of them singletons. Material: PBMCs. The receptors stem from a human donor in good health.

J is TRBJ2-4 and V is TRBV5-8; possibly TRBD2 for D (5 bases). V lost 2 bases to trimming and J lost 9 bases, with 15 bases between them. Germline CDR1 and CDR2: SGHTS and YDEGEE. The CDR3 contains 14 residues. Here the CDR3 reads CASSFLRDSSIQYF. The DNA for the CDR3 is TGTGCCAGCAGCTTTCTGAGGGATTCGAGCATTCAGTACTTC.

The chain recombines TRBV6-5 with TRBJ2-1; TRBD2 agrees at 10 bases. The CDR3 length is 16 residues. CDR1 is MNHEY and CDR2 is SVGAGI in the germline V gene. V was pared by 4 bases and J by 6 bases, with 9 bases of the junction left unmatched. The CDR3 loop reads CASSSPLAGGLNEQFF. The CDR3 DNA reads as TGTGCCAGCAGTTCCCCATTAGCGGGGGGACTCAATGAGCAGTTCTTC.

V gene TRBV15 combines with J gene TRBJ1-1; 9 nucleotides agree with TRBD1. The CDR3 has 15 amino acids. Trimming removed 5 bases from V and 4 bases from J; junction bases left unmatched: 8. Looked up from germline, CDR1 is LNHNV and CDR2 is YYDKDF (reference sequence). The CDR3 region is CATSARQGEGTEAFF. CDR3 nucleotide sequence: TGTGCCACCAGCGCCCGACAGGGGGAGGGCACTGAAGCTTTCTTT.

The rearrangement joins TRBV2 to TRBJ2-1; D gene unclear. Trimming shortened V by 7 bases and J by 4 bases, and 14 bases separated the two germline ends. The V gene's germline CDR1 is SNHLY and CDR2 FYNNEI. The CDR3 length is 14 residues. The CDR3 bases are TGTGCCAGCATGAGGAAGGTCCGGTACAATGAGCAGTTCTTC. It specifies CASMRKVRYNEQFF.

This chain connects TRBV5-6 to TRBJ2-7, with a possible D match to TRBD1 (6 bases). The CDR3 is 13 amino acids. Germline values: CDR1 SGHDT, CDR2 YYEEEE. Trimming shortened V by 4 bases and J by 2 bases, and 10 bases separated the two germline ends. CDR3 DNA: TGTGCCAGCAGCAACGGACAGACCTACGAGCAGTACTTC. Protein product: CASSNGQTYEQYF.

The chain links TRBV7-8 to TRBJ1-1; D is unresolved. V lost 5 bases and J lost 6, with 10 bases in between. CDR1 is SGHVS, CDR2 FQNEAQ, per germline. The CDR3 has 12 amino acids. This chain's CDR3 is CASSHRVPEAFF. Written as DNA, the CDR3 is TGTGCCAGCAGCCATAGAGTCCCTGAAGCTTTCTTT.

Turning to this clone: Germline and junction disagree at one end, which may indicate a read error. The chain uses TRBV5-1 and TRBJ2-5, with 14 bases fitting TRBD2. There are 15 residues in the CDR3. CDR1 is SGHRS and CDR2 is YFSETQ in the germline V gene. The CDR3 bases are TGCGCCAGCAACTTGGGACTAGCGGGAGAAGAGACCCAGTACTTC. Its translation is CASNLGLAGEETQYF.

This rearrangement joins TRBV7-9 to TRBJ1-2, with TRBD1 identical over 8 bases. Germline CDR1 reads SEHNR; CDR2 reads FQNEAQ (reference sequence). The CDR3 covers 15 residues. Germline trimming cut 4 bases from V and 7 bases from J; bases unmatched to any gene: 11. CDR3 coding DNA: TGTGCCAGCAGCTCCTCGGGACAGGTGGGGGCTGGCTACACCTTC. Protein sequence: CASSSSGQVGAGYTF.

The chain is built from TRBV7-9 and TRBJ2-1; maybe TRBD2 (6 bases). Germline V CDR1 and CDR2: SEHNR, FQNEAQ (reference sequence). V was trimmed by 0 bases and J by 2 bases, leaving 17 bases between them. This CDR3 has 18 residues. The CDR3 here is CASSLATMWGEAYNEQFF. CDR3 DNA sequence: TGTGCCAGCAGCTTAGCCACGATGTGGGGGGAAGCCTACAATGAGCAGTTCTTC.

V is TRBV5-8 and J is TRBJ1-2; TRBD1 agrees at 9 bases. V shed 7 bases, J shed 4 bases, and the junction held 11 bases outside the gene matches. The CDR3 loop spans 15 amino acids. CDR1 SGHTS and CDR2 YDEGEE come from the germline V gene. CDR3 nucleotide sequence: TGTGCCAGCCGTTTCTCCGGGACAGGGACCTATGGCTACACCTTC. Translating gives CASRFSGTGTYGYTF. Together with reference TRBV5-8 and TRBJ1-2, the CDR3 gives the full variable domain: EAGVTQSPTHLIKTRGQQATLRCSPISGHTSVYWYQQALGLGLQFLLWYDEGEERNRGNFPPRFSGRQFPNYSSELNVNALELEDSALYLCASRFSGTGTYGYTFGSGTRLTVV.

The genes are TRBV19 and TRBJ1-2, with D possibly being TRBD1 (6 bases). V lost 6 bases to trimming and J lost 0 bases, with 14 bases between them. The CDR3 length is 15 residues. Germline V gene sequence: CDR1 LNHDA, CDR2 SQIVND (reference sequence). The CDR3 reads CASRPRTDPNYGYTF. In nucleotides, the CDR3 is TGTGCCAGTAGACCTAGGACAGACCCTAACTATGGCTACACCTTC.

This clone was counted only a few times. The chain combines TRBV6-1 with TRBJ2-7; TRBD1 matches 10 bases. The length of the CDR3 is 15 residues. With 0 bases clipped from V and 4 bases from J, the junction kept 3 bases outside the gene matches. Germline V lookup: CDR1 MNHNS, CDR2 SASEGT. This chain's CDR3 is CASSEAGTGVYEQYF. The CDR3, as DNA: TGTGCCAGCAGTGAAGCCGGGACAGGGGTTTACGAGCAGTACTTC.

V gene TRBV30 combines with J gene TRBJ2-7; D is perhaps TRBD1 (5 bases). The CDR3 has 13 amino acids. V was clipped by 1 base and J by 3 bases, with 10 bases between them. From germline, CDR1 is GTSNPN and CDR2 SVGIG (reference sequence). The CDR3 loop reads CAWSGGHVYEQYF. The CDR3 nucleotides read TGTGCCTGGAGTGGTGGACACGTCTACGAGCAGTACTTC.

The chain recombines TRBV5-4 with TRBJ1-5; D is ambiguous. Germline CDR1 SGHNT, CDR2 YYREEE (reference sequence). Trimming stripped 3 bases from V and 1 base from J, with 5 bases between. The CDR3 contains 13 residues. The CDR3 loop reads CASSYQSNQPQHF. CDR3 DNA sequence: TGTGCCAGCAGCTACCAGAGCAATCAGCCCCAGCATTTT.

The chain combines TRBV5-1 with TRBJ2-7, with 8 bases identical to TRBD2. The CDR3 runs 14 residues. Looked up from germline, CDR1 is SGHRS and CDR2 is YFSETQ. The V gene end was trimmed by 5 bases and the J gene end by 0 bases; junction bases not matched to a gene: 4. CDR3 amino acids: CASRGSGTSYEQYF. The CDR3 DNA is TGCGCCAGCAGGGGTAGCGGGACCTCCTACGAGCAGTACTTC.

The DNA of the CDR3 is TGTGCCAGCAGCGTAGGCTCCGGGGTGGACACTGAAGCTTTCTTT. It specifies CASSVGSGVDTEAFF. The chain employs TRBV9 and TRBJ1-1; D not certain. Germline V CDR1 and CDR2: SGDLS, YYNGEE. V lost 0 bases and J lost 3, with 12 bases in between. The CDR3 totals 15 residues.

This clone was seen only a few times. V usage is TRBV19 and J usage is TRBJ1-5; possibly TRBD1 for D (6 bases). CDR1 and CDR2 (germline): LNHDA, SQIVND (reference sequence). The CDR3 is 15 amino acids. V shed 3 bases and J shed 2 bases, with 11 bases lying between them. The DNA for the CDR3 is TGTGCCAGTAGTATGGGGGCCCGCGGCAATCAGCCCCAGCATTTT. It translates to CASSMGARGNQPQHF. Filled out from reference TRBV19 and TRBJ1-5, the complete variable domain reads DGGITQSPKYLFRKEGQNVTLSCEQNLNHDAMYWYRQDPGQGLRLIYYSQIVNDFQKGDIAEGYSVSREKKESFPLTVTSAQKNPTAFYLCASSMGARGNQPQHFGDGTRLSIL.

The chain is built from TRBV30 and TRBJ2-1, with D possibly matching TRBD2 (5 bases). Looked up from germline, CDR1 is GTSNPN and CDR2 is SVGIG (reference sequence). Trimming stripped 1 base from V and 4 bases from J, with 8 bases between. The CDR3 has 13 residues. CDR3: CAWSGGSYNEQFF. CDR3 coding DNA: TGTGCCTGGAGTGGAGGGAGTTACAATGAGCAGTTCTTC.

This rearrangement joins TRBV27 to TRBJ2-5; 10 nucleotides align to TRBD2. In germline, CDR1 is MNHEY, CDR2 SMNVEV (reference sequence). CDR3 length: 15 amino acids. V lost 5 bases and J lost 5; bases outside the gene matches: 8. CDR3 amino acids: CASSTQAGGPETQYF. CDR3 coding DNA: TGTGCCAGCAGTACTCAAGCGGGAGGGCCTGAGACCCAGTACTTC.

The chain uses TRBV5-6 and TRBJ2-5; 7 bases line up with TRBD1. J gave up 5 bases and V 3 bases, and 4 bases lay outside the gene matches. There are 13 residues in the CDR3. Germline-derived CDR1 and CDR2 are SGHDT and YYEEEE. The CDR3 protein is CASSYRGGETQYF. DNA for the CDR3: TGTGCCAGCAGCTACAGGGGTGGGGAGACCCAGTACTTC.

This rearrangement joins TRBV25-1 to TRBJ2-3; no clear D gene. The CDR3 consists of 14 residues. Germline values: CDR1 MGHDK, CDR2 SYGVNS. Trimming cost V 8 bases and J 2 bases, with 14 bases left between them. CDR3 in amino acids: CASRPVDFTDTQYF. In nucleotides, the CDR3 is TGTGCCAGCCGCCCGGTTGACTTCACAGATACGCAGTATTTT.

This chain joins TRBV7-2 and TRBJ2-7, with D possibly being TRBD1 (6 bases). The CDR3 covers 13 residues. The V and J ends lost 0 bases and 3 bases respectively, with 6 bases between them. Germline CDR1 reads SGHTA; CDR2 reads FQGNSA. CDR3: CASSLARGYEQYF. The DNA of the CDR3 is TGTGCCAGCAGCTTAGCCAGGGGCTACGAGCAGTACTTC.

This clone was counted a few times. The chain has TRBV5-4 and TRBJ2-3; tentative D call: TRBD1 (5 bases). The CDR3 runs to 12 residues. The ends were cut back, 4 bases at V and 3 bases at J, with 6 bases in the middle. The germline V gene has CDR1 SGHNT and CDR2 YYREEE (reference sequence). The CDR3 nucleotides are TGTGCCAGCAGCAGGGGAACAGATACGCAGTATTTT. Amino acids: CASSRGTDTQYF.

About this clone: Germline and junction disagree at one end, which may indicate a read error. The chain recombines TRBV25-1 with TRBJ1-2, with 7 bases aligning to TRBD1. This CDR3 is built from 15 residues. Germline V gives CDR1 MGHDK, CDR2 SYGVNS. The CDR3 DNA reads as TGTGCCAGCAGTGACTCCTCCGGGACAGTGAGCGGCTACCCCTTC. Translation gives CASSDSSGTVSGYPF.

CDR3 loop: CASSWGTGGRTEAFF. The CDR3 DNA reads TGTGCCAGCAGTTGGGGGACAGGGGGTCGCACTGAAGCTTTCTTT. The chain joins TRBV7-9 to TRBJ1-1; 11 nucleotides align to TRBD1. J gave up 4 bases and V 6 bases, and 7 bases lay outside the gene matches. This CDR3 region has 15 residues. Germline CDR1 SEHNR, CDR2 FQNEAQ (reference sequence).

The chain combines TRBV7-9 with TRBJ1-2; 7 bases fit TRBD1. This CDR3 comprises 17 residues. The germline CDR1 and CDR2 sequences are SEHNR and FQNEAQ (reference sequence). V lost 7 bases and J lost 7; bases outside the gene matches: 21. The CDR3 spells CASTVPGQAGAGGGYTF. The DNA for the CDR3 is TGTGCCAGCACCGTTCCTGGACAGGCAGGCGCTGGGGGTGGCTACACCTTC.

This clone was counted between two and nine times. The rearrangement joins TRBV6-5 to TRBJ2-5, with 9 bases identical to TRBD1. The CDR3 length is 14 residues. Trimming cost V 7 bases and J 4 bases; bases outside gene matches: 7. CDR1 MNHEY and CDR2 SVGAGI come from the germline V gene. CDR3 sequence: CASNRQGGGETQYF. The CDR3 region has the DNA TGTGCCAGCAATCGACAGGGGGGCGGAGAGACCCAGTACTTC.

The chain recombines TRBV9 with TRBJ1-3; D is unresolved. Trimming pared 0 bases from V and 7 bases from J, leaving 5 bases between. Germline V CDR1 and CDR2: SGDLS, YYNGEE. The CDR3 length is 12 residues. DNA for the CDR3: TGTGCCAGCAGCGTAGAGCCGAACACCATATATTTT. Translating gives CASSVEPNTIYF.